The clone carrying this TCR beta chain was seen a handful of times. The data were taken from a study of response to subunit inactivated influenza vaccine. Trimming cost V 6 bases and J 0 bases, with 13 bases left between them. The germline gives CDR1 DFQATT, CDR2 SNEGSKA (reference sequence). This CDR3 spans 14 amino acids. TCRdb fed the RT-PCR reads into MiXCR, producing one record per CDR3 protein. The data hold roughly 570,000 distinct CDR3 sequences, with 10% to 15% observed a single time. Sample: PBMCs from blood, taken about 40 days after vaccination. This receptor was taken from a man aged 50-60 years who received an inactivated influenza vaccine. This sequence joins TRBV20-1 and TRBJ2-3, with D possibly TRBD1 on 5 matching bases. The CDR3 bases are TGCAGTGCCCAAGCAGGGCCTAGCACAGATACGCAGTATTTT. It codes for CSAQAGPSTDTQYF.